Sequencing of this TCR beta chain was carried out in a study of early T cells in non-severe SARS-CoV-2 infection. Study background: Unpaired chains resulted from sequencing bulk RNA of unsorted whole blood.

Individually, cDNA molecules had unique molecular identifiers attached to them. TCRdb reanalysed the 5' RACE reads using MiXCR and keeps one entry per CDR3 protein. Of approximately 58,000 distinct CDR3 sequences listed, 5.5% to 7.5% were seen once; the top ten hold 3.5% to 4%. V was cut by 10 bases and J by 6 bases, with 14 bases left in between. Germline CDR1 ENHRY, CDR2 SYGVKD. The CDR3 is made up of 12 amino acids. Sample: whole blood. This sequence was found in an adult who was a healthcare worker with PCR-confirmed SARS-CoV-2 infection or an uninfected control (not recorded which). The genes are TRBV10-3 and TRBJ2-3; D is undetermined. CDR3 loop: CATGPADDTQYF. CDR3 bases: TGTGCCACCGGCCCCGCTGATGATACGCAGTATTTT.